Each of the 11 T cell receptor beta chains below was sequenced from the same sample in a study of blood T cells in healthy people across ages. Combining a sample-barcoded 5' primer with a J-beta primer mix, a second PCR ran for roughly 7 to 11 cycles. TCRdb redid the calling of the 5' RACE reads with MiXCR, one entry per CDR3 protein. The sample consists of about 1.8 million distinct CDR3 sequences, roughly 50% of them appearing once. Sample: blood. Receptors originate from a woman between 35 and 50 years old in good health.

This clonotype was observed a single time. V usage is TRBV20-1 and J usage is TRBJ2-5; TRBD2 matches at 7 bases. Germline V gene lookup returns CDR1 DFQATT and CDR2 SNEGSKA (reference sequence). The junction had 11 bases not matched to a gene; V was cut back by 5 bases and J by 5 bases. This CDR3 region has 14 residues. The CDR3 bases are TGCAGTGCTCCCGTTCTGCTGGGAGGGGAGACCCAGTACTTC. Protein sequence: CSAPVLLGGETQYF.

This chain joins TRBV20-1 and TRBJ1-1; the match to TRBD1 covers 10 bases. Germline CDR1 and CDR2: DFQATT and SNEGSKA (reference sequence). Trimming removed 1 base from V and 2 bases from J; junction bases left unmatched: 7. CDR3 length: 16 amino acids. The CDR3 DNA is TGCAGTGCTAGAGCTCCGAGGGACAGGGGAAACACTGAAGCTTTCTTT. The encoded protein is CSARAPRDRGNTEAFF.

This chain links TRBV2 with TRBJ1-5, with D perhaps matching TRBD1 (6 bases). The CDR3 contains 13 residues. Germline-derived CDR1 and CDR2 are SNHLY and FYNNEI. V lost 6 bases, J lost 3 bases, and 9 bases lay in between. CDR3 loop: CASRQGINQPQHF. The CDR3 DNA reads as TGTGCCAGCAGACAGGGAATCAATCAGCCCCAGCATTTT.

The rearrangement links TRBV5-8 to TRBJ2-4, with 7 bases aligning to TRBD2. J gave up 8 bases and V 4 bases, and 9 bases lay outside the gene matches. CDR1 and CDR2 (germline): SGHTS, YDEGEE. The CDR3 is 14 amino acids. The CDR3 bases are TGTGCCAGCAGCGACGGACTAGGGACGTACATTCAGTACTTC. Translation gives CASSDGLGTYIQYF.

V usage is TRBV7-2 and J usage is TRBJ2-7, with 7 bases identical to TRBD1. There are 14 residues in the CDR3. Germline V lookup: CDR1 SGHTA, CDR2 FQGNSA. V lost 3 bases, J lost 7 bases, and 9 bases stayed unmatched. This chain's CDR3 is CASSFWTGPPEQYF. CDR3 nucleotide sequence: TGTGCCAGCAGCTTCTGGACAGGACCCCCTGAGCAGTACTTC.

This clonotype was seen a few times. V and J are TRBV7-9 and TRBJ1-5; tentatively, D is TRBD1 (5 bases). V gave up 1 base and J gave up 3 bases, with 16 bases separating them. CDR1 and CDR2 from the germline V gene are SEHNR and FQNEAQ (reference sequence). CDR3 length equals 17 residues. The CDR3 loop is CASSLGTGAAINQPQHF. The CDR3 DNA follows: TGTGCCAGCAGCTTAGGAACCGGGGCCGCGATCAATCAGCCCCAGCATTTT.

J is TRBJ2-5 and V is TRBV3-1; perhaps TRBD2 as D (6 bases). Germline values: CDR1 LGHDT, CDR2 YNNKEL (reference sequence). V was trimmed by 11 bases and J by 4 bases, leaving 17 bases between them. The CDR3 length is 13 residues. The DNA for the CDR3 is TGTGCCGCCAATCGACTAGAACCAGAGACCCAGTACTTC. Translated: CAANRLEPETQYF.

For this clonotype: A much larger clone is a single base away; this may be a read error. The rearrangement uses TRBV11-2 and TRBJ2-7, with TRBD1 matching 11 bases. The CDR3 sequence is 14 residues long. Germline loops: CDR1 SGHAT, CDR2 FQNNGV. Germline trimming cut 1 base from V and 5 bases from J; bases unmatched to any gene: 1. The CDR3 loop reads CASSLGTGGNEQYF. In DNA form, the CDR3 reads TGTGCCAGCAGCTTAGGGACAGGGGGCAACGAGCAGTACTTC.

V gene TRBV7-2 combines with J gene TRBJ2-5, with D maybe TRBD2 (5 bases). The V gene's germline CDR1 is SGHTA and CDR2 FQGNSA. CDR3 length equals 13 residues. V was clipped by 5 bases and J by 8 bases, with 15 bases between them. The CDR3 nucleotides read TGTGCCAGCAGCCCCTTCCAAGCGGTCACCCAGTACTTC. Translated, it gives CASSPFQAVTQYF.

This chain uses TRBV20-1 with TRBJ1-2; D gene uncertain. Germline CDR1 DFQATT, CDR2 SNEGSKA (reference sequence). The CDR3 contains 10 residues. The V end lost 5 bases, the J end lost 7 bases, and 8 bases lay between the germline ends. This chain's CDR3 is CSAGLGGYTF. CDR3 nucleotides: TGCAGTGCTGGGCTTGGTGGCTACACCTTC.

In this sample, this clonotype turned up a few times. V is TRBV7-9 and J is TRBJ2-7; 8 bases are shared with TRBD1. The CDR3 loop spans 16 amino acids. Trimming cost V 4 bases and J 0 bases; bases outside gene matches: 8. Germline values: CDR1 SEHNR, CDR2 FQNEAQ (reference sequence). CDR3 sequence (DNA): TGTGCCAGCAGCTCCCGTGGGACAGGACTCTCCTACGAGCAGTACTTC. This codes for CASSSRGTGLSYEQYF. Full variable domain (outside the CDR3, taken from reference TRBV7-9 and TRBJ2-7): DTGVSQNPRHKITKRGQNVTFRCDPISEHNRLYWYRQTLGQGPEFLTYFQNEAQLEKSRLLSDRFSAERPKGSFSTLEIQRTEQGDSAMYLCASSSRGTGLSYEQYFGPGTRLTVT.